The 2 T cell receptor beta chains listed next were all sequenced from one sample in a study of T cell responses to AZD1222 COVID-19 vaccine. The repertoire was sequenced with immunoSEQ multiplex PCR; TCRdb's copy has only in-frame clones and lacks some. The sample yields roughly 150,000 clones, around nine tenths seen once. The material sequenced was peripheral blood, taken 28 days after the second AZD1222 dose. The receptor set was obtained from an adult who received the AZD1222 COVID-19 vaccine.

This chain links TRBV5-1 with TRBJ1-6; a possible D gene is TRBD1 (5 bases). The germline V and J ends were trimmed by 8 bases and 6 bases, with 21 bases remaining between them. CDR3 size: 16 residues. Germline loops: CDR1 SGHRS, CDR2 YFSETQ. As DNA, the CDR3 is TGCGCCAGTACTGATCCCTCTGGAGGGGCTAATTCACCCCTCCACTTT. It translates to CASTDPSGGANSPLHF.

The gene calls are TRBV19 and TRBJ1-2; no definite D call. Germline loops: CDR1 LNHDA, CDR2 SQIVND (reference sequence). V shed 1 base and J shed 6 bases, with 9 bases lying between them. The CDR3 runs to 13 residues. The CDR3, as DNA: TGTGCCAGTAGTATAGGTATTAGGGATGGCTACACCTTC. This encodes CASSIGIRDGYTF.